These 29 T cell receptor beta chains came from one sample sequenced in a study of memory CD4+ T cells and cytomegalovirus serostatus (dated by TCRdb to between 2017 and 2020). Libraries were built with the immunoSEQ multiplex PCR assay. The immuneACCESS repertoire file appears here via TCRdb, limited to in-frame rearrangements. These files lack a portion of the clones; in checked studies, under half of the deficit traces to unresolved V genes, and the cause of the others is not known. The sample table shows 50,000 to 70,000 clones, and roughly 80% are seen once. The top ten clonotypes cover 0.82% of the sample. A FACSAria II was used to sort memory CD4+ T cells, defined as single viable CD3+CD4+CD8-CD45RO+ cells. The sample was memory CD4+ T cells from blood. These receptors all come from an adult in good health and CMV-seronegative.

The gene calls are TRBV7-9 and TRBJ1-3; unclear D gene. The CDR3 has 14 residues. CDR1 SEHNR and CDR2 FQNEAQ come from the germline V gene (reference sequence). V shed 5 bases and J shed 2 bases, with 10 bases lying between them. The CDR3 protein is CASSRGQAGNTIYF. The DNA of the CDR3 is TGTGCCAGCAGCCGCGGCCAGGCTGGAAACACCATATATTTT.

The rearrangement uses TRBV5-1 and TRBJ1-1; the D is unclear. CDR1 SGHRS and CDR2 YFSETQ come from the germline V gene. Trimming took off 0 bases at V and 1 base at J, with 7 bases between the two ends. CDR3 length: 14 amino acids. In DNA form, the CDR3 reads TGCGCCAGCAGCTTGGATGCCTCGAACACTGAAGCTTTCTTT. Protein: CASSLDASNTEAFF.

This chain joins TRBV7-6 and TRBJ1-5; 8 bases line up with TRBD1. Germline-derived CDR1 and CDR2 are SGHVS and FNYEAQ. V lost 1 base and J lost 3; bases outside the gene matches: 5. The CDR3 totals 16 residues. The CDR3 nucleotides read TGTGCCAGCAGCTTAGGAGCAGGGGGCCTCAATCAGCCCCAGCATTTT. Its protein is CASSLGAGGLNQPQHF.

The rearrangement uses TRBV10-3 and TRBJ1-1; no clear D gene. Germline lookup yields CDR1 ENHRY and CDR2 SYGVKD. Trimming shortened V by 6 bases and J by 7 bases, and 12 bases separated the two germline ends. The CDR3 has 12 amino acids. The CDR3 region has the DNA TGTGCCATCAGCCAGGACTTAGGTGAAGCTTTCTTT. Protein: CAISQDLGEAFF.

V and J are TRBV4-1 and TRBJ1-5, with D maybe TRBD1 (6 bases). V lost 1 base and J 5 bases, leaving 15 bases between the germline ends. Germline V gene data show CDR1 as MGHRA and CDR2 as YSYEKL. This CDR3 comprises 16 residues. The CDR3 DNA is TGCGCCAGCAGCCAAGCCAAGGGGGATACTGATCAGCCCCAGCATTTT. It translates to CASSQAKGDTDQPQHF.

The V and J genes are TRBV11-1 and TRBJ2-2; tentative D call: TRBD1 (6 bases). Germline V CDR1 and CDR2: SGHAT, FQDESV (reference sequence). V was pared by 4 bases and J by 1 base, with 10 bases between. The CDR3 sequence is 15 residues long. CDR3 protein: CASSSGQLNTGELFF. The CDR3 coding sequence is TGTGCCAGCAGCTCCGGACAGCTGAACACCGGGGAGCTGTTTTTT.

The CDR3: CASRRTGIPGELFF. In nucleotides, the CDR3 is TGTGCCAGTCGGAGGACAGGGATACCCGGGGAGCTGTTTTTT. The chain joins TRBV2 to TRBJ2-2; 8 bases are a match to TRBD1. This CDR3 has 14 amino acids. Germline V gene sequence: CDR1 SNHLY, CDR2 FYNNEI. Trimming cost V 9 bases and J 6 bases; bases outside gene matches: 9.

J is TRBJ1-1 and V is TRBV19, with 8 bases identical to TRBD1. The CDR3 is made up of 13 amino acids. V was clipped by 10 bases and J by 1 base; unmatched bases: 5. Germline V gene lookup returns CDR1 LNHDA and CDR2 SQIVND (reference sequence). CDR3 region: CATRQGRNTEAFF. The CDR3 nucleotides read TGTGCCACACGACAGGGGCGGAACACTGAAGCTTTCTTT.

The chain combines TRBV5-1 with TRBJ2-4; D may match TRBD1 or TRBD2 (5 bases each). The CDR3 runs 16 residues. V was clipped by 5 bases and J by 8 bases, with 23 bases between them. The germline V gene encodes CDR1 SGHRS and CDR2 YFSETQ. CDR3 sequence: CASRSGARAGWDIQYF. CDR3 nucleotide sequence: TGCGCCAGCAGATCTGGGGCGAGGGCAGGGTGGGACATTCAGTACTTC.

V and J are TRBV9 and TRBJ1-3; a possible D gene is TRBD1 (5 bases). Trimming left V 4 bases short and J 4 bases short, with 18 bases between. The germline V gene encodes CDR1 SGDLS and CDR2 YYNGEE. This CDR3 region has 16 residues. CDR3 DNA: TGTGCCAGCAGCCCTATACCTACAGGACCAGGAAACACCATATATTTT. Translation gives CASSPIPTGPGNTIYF.

This chain joins TRBV10-3 and TRBJ2-1, with D possibly being TRBD1 or TRBD2 (5 bases each). V was clipped by 2 bases and J by 8 bases, with 19 bases between them. CDR1 is ENHRY and CDR2 is SYGVKD in the germline V gene. The CDR3 is 16 residues long. CDR3 DNA sequence: TGTGCCATCAGTGAGCAACGGGACCTCACGGGGTATGAGCAGTTCTTC. This codes for CAISEQRDLTGYEQFF.

The V gene is TRBV5-6, the J gene TRBJ2-1; 8 nucleotides line up with TRBD2. V was pared by 1 base and J by 8 bases, with 5 bases of the junction left unmatched. This CDR3 has 14 residues. In germline, CDR1 is SGHDT, CDR2 YYEEEE. The CDR3 region has the DNA TGTGCCAGCAGCTTGCGGGGGGGCCGAGATGAGCAGTTCTTC. This encodes CASSLRGGRDEQFF.

The J gene is TRBJ2-7, the V gene TRBV28; the D is unclear. V gave up 8 bases and J gave up 6 bases, with 5 bases separating them. CDR1 and CDR2 from the germline V gene are MDHEN and SYDVKM. The CDR3 length is 9 residues. The CDR3 DNA sequence: TGTGCCAGCGGCCTCGAGCAGTACTTC. This sequence encodes CASGLEQYF.

This clone was seen a few times. This chain joins TRBV5-1 and TRBJ1-3; maybe TRBD1 (5 bases). CDR1 is SGHRS, CDR2 YFSETQ, per germline. CDR3 size: 16 residues. Trimming stripped 0 bases from V and 0 bases from J, with 10 bases between. The CDR3 protein is CASSLGYRSSGNTIYF. The CDR3 bases are TGCGCCAGCAGCTTGGGGTACAGGAGCTCTGGAAACACCATATATTTT.

The CDR3 coding sequence is TGTGCCAGCAGTGTAAGACAGGGTGGCGAGACCCAGTACTTC. It is translated as CASSVRQGGETQYF. This chain connects TRBV6-1 to TRBJ2-5; the match to TRBD1 covers 7 bases. The germline V gene encodes CDR1 MNHNS and CDR2 SASEGT. Trimming cost V 4 bases and J 5 bases; bases outside gene matches: 7. CDR3 size: 14 residues.

This clone was counted only a few times. The rearrangement uses TRBV10-3 and TRBJ2-4; weak D call: TRBD1 (6 bases). CDR1 and CDR2 from the germline V gene are ENHRY and SYGVKD. Trimming removed 2 bases from V and 8 bases from J, with 10 bases in between. The CDR3 runs 13 residues. CDR3 residues: CAISETGLDIQYF. DNA for the CDR3: TGTGCCATCAGTGAGACAGGGTTGGACATTCAGTACTTC.

The gene calls are TRBV27 and TRBJ1-5; D remains unclear. Trimming pared 2 bases from V and 2 bases from J, leaving 4 bases between. This CDR3 has 13 residues. The V gene's germline CDR1 is MNHEY and CDR2 SMNVEV (reference sequence). CDR3: CASSLMGNQPQHF. In nucleotides, the CDR3 is TGTGCCAGCAGTTTAATGGGCAATCAGCCCCAGCATTTT.

In this sample, this clone turned up once. CDR3 residues: CASSSLGLEKLFF. CDR3 coding DNA: TGTGCCAGCAGCTCCCTGGGGCTCGAAAAACTGTTTTTT. The chain employs TRBV7-2 and TRBJ1-4; a possible D gene is TRBD1 (5 bases). V lost 4 bases and J lost 8, with 11 bases in between. Germline values: CDR1 SGHTA, CDR2 FQGNSA. The CDR3 consists of 13 residues.

This clone has a single count. The chain employs TRBV7-2 and TRBJ2-1; D is possibly TRBD2 (6 bases). The CDR3 consists of 13 residues. V was trimmed by 0 bases and J by 8 bases, leaving 8 bases between them. Germline V lookup: CDR1 SGHTA, CDR2 FQGNSA. CDR3 sequence (DNA): TGTGCCAGCAGCTTAGCAAGGGAGGATGAGCAGTTCTTC. Translated, it gives CASSLAREDEQFF. The whole variable domain, filled in from reference TRBV7-2 and TRBJ2-1, reads GAGVSQSPSNKVTEKGKDVELRCDPISGHTALYWYRQSLGQGLEFLIYFQGNSAPDKSGLPSDRFSAERTGGSVSTLTIQRTQQEDSAVYLCASSLAREDEQFFGPGTRLTVL.

The chain recombines TRBV7-2 with TRBJ2-1; 8 nucleotides align to TRBD1. Germline-derived CDR1 and CDR2 are SGHTA and FQGNSA. Unmatched junction bases numbered 5, after V lost 2 bases and J lost 8 bases. The CDR3 has 14 residues. CDR3 amino acids: CASSLQGALYEQFF. The CDR3 bases are TGTGCCAGCAGCTTACAGGGGGCCCTCTATGAGCAGTTCTTC.

This clone was found a few times. This chain connects TRBV6-1 to TRBJ2-7; 8 nucleotides line up with TRBD2. The V segment lost 7 bases and the J segment 1 base; nucleotides outside the gene matches: 12. CDR3 length equals 16 residues. Per germline, CDR1 MNHNS and CDR2 SASEGT. CDR3 region: CASTKARVAGSYEQYF. In DNA form, the CDR3 reads TGTGCCAGCACTAAAGCTAGGGTAGCGGGGTCCTACGAGCAGTACTTC.

This clone was observed once. This rearrangement joins TRBV28 to TRBJ1-3; D is uncertain. CDR1 MDHEN and CDR2 SYDVKM come from the germline V gene. Trimming stripped 3 bases from V and 3 bases from J, with 12 bases between. The length of the CDR3 is 15 residues. The CDR3 DNA sequence: TGTGCCAGCAGTTTGAAGTTCCGCGGTGGAAACACCATATATTTT. Its protein product is CASSLKFRGGNTIYF.

This clone was picked up a small number of times. This chain uses TRBV4-2 with TRBJ2-3; D is ambiguous. V lost 4 bases to trimming and J lost 7 bases, with 18 bases between them. Germline V lookup: CDR1 LGHNA, CDR2 YNFKEQ. CDR3 length: 15 amino acids. The CDR3 region is CASSPSLTGTYTQYF. DNA for the CDR3: TGTGCCAGCAGCCCGTCTTTGACCGGAACCTATACGCAGTATTTT.

This chain connects TRBV5-1 to TRBJ2-7; D possibly corresponds to TRBD1 (6 bases). Germline lookup yields CDR1 SGHRS and CDR2 YFSETQ. The CDR3 contains 13 residues. The ends were cut back, 2 bases at V and 5 bases at J, with 11 bases in the middle. The CDR3 here is CASSFTGFNEQYF. CDR3 nucleotide sequence: TGCGCCAGCAGCTTTACAGGGTTTAACGAGCAGTACTTC.

This clone appeared a few times. The rearrangement links TRBV29-1 to TRBJ1-4, with 7 bases lining up with TRBD1. Germline values: CDR1 SQVTM, CDR2 ANQGSEA. V trimming: 7 bases; J trimming: 0 bases; junction bases outside the gene matches: 5. The CDR3 runs 14 residues. CDR3 sequence: CSGRQGTTNEKLFF. CDR3 nucleotide sequence: TGCAGCGGAAGACAGGGAACAACTAATGAAAAACTGTTTTTT.

In its sample, this clone was seen a few times. The chain couples TRBV4-2 to TRBJ2-2, with no clear D. V lost 4 bases and J 8 bases, leaving 14 bases between the germline ends. The germline V gene encodes CDR1 LGHNA and CDR2 YNFKEQ. CDR3 size: 14 residues. The CDR3 loop is CASSLGSQGGELFF. Here the CDR3 DNA reads TGTGCCAGCAGCCTTGGATCTCAAGGAGGGGAGCTGTTTTTT.

The rearrangement joins TRBV7-6 to TRBJ1-6, with unresolved D. The CDR3 has 16 residues. Looked up from germline, CDR1 is SGHVS and CDR2 is FNYEAQ. The V gene lost 3 bases and the J gene lost 6 bases, with 15 bases spanning the gap. The CDR3 reads CASSLRSDLGNSPLHF. The CDR3, as DNA: TGTGCCAGCAGCTTGAGGTCTGACTTGGGTAATTCACCCCTCCACTTT. Complete variable domain (other parts from reference TRBV7-6 and TRBJ1-6): GAGVSQSPRYKVTKRGQDVALRCDPISGHVSLYWYRQALGQGPEFLTYFNYEAQQDKSGLPNDRFSAERPEGSISTLTIQRTEQRDSAMYRCASSLRSDLGNSPLHFGNGTRLTVT.

This chain links TRBV15 with TRBJ1-2; the D gene is possibly TRBD1 (6 bases). The germline V gene encodes CDR1 LNHNV and CDR2 YYDKDF (reference sequence). CDR3 size: 15 residues. Trimming left V 4 bases short and J 1 base short, with 13 bases between. CDR3 residues: CATSTRQAFNYGYTF. The CDR3 DNA reads as TGTGCCACCAGCACTAGACAGGCATTTAACTATGGCTACACCTTC. Based on the CDR3 plus reference TRBV15 and TRBJ1-2, the full variable domain is DAMVIQNPRYQVTQFGKPVTLSCSQTLNHNVMYWYQQKSSQAPKLLFHYYDKDFNNEADTPDNFQSRRPNTSFCFLDIRSPGLGDTAMYLCATSTRQAFNYGYTFGSGTRLTVV.

V usage is TRBV7-2 and J usage is TRBJ2-1; 8 nucleotides match TRBD2. The CDR3 is 14 amino acids. CDR1 is SGHTA and CDR2 is FQGNSA in the germline V gene. J gave up 9 bases and V 0 bases, and 4 bases lay outside the gene matches. CDR3 sequence reads: CASSLAGRGGEQFF. CDR3 DNA: TGTGCCAGCAGCTTAGCCGGGAGGGGCGGTGAGCAGTTCTTC.